Shown below are 22 T cell receptor beta chains from a single sample sequenced in a study of cytomegalovirus exposure and HLA in healthy donors. PCR amplification relied on 60 Vbeta primers (plus 13 Jbeta primers). Only in-frame clones appear in the TCRdb table, and some are missing; sequencing was by immunoSEQ multiplex PCR. The data hold about 85,000 clones, with 80% observed a single time. Sequencing input: PBMCs. These receptors all stem from a woman between 50 and 59 years old in good health and CMV-seropositive.

The chain uses TRBV18 and TRBJ2-3; 8 positions agree with TRBD1. This CDR3 has 16 amino acids. V lost 2 bases and J lost 2; bases outside the gene matches: 6. Per the germline V gene, CDR1 is KGHSH and CDR2 is LQKENI. In nucleotides, the CDR3 is TGTGCCAGCTCACCAGCTAGGACAGGGCCCACAGATACGCAGTATTTT. It translates to CASSPARTGPTDTQYF.

The chain links TRBV5-1 to TRBJ2-2; tentative D call: TRBD2 (6 bases). This CDR3 region has 16 residues. Germline CDR1 and CDR2: SGHRS and YFSETQ. V was shortened by 3 bases and J by 4 bases, with 16 bases between the two germline ends. This CDR3 is CASSSRVGSGTGELFF. Here the CDR3 DNA reads TGCGCCAGCAGCTCCAGAGTCGGGAGTGGCACCGGGGAGCTGTTTTTT.

This clone was counted a few times. The rearrangement links TRBV25-1 to TRBJ1-2, with 9 bases identical to TRBD1. J lost 8 bases, V lost 1 base, and 5 bases had no gene match. Germline CDR1 MGHDK, CDR2 SYGVNS. CDR3 length: 14 residues. CDR3 DNA: TGTGCCAGCAGTGAATTACAGGGGGCGCTGGGCTACACCTTC. It codes for CASSELQGALGYTF.

Concerning this clone itself: Only one base separates this from a far larger clonotype, so it likely reflects a read error. Other nucleotide sequences from this sample produce the same CDR3. The chain couples TRBV10-2 to TRBJ1-2; a possible D gene is TRBD1 (5 bases). Germline CDR1 reads WSHSY; CDR2 reads SAAADI. The CDR3 has 15 residues. Between the trimmed V and J ends, which lost 3 bases and 5 bases, there was a span of 16 bases. This chain's CDR3 is CASSDTPDSPYGYTF. CDR3 DNA sequence: TGCGCCAGCAGTGATACCCCCGACAGCCCTTATGGCTACACCTTC.

V is TRBV7-6 and J is TRBJ2-6; the match to TRBD2 covers 8 bases. The CDR3 has 16 residues. J lost 0 bases, V lost 4 bases, and 2 bases had no gene match. CDR1 and CDR2 from the germline V gene are SGHVS and FNYEAQ. CDR3 protein: CASSSGTSSGANVLTF. CDR3 DNA: TGTGCCAGCAGCTCAGGGACTAGCTCTGGGGCCAACGTCCTGACTTTC.

The J gene is TRBJ1-5, the V gene TRBV19, with 8 bases identical to TRBD1. V lost 9 bases, J lost 6 bases, and 7 bases stayed unmatched. Germline V CDR1 and CDR2: LNHDA, SQIVND (reference sequence). The CDR3 consists of 13 residues. CDR3 DNA sequence: TGTGCCAGCGACAGGGGTTTGAGTCAGCCCCAGCATTTT. It yields the protein CASDRGLSQPQHF.

The chain couples TRBV13 to TRBJ2-1, with D perhaps matching TRBD2 (5 bases). Deletions cut 5 bases from V and 12 bases from J, with 17 bases between. The CDR3 loop spans 13 amino acids. Germline assignment: CDR1 PRHDT and CDR2 FYEKMQ (reference sequence). The CDR3 DNA reads as TGTGCCAGCAGCCAAAGGACTCCAGGCCGGCAGTTCTTC. Translated: CASSQRTPGRQFF. Using reference TRBV13 and TRBJ2-1 for the parts outside the CDR3, the full variable domain is AAGVIQSPRHLIKEKRETATLKCYPIPRHDTVYWYQQGPGQDPQFLISFYEKMQSDKGSIPDRFSAQQFSDYHSELNMSSLELGDSALYFCASSQRTPGRQFFGPGTRLTVL.

The V gene is TRBV30, the J gene TRBJ1-2; D perhaps matches TRBD1 (5 bases). V was trimmed by 2 bases and J by 4 bases, leaving 17 bases between them. Germline V gene data show CDR1 as GTSNPN and CDR2 as SVGIG (reference sequence). This CDR3 contains 15 residues. The CDR3 is CAWSPVAGNRYGYTF. The CDR3, as DNA: TGTGCCTGGAGTCCCGTGGCAGGGAATCGCTATGGCTACACCTTC.

The rearrangement links TRBV11-2 to TRBJ2-1; 10 nucleotides agree with TRBD2. The CDR3 is made up of 15 amino acids. V was pared by 4 bases and J by 8 bases, with 8 bases of the junction left unmatched. CDR1 is SGHAT, CDR2 FQNNGV, per germline. The CDR3 protein is CASSSLAGGVYEQFF. The CDR3 DNA is TGTGCCAGCAGCTCCTTAGCGGGGGGTGTCTATGAGCAGTTCTTC.

The V and J genes are TRBV12-5 and TRBJ1-3, with D perhaps matching TRBD1 (5 bases). Germline loops: CDR1 LGHNT, CDR2 FRNRAP. Trimming pared 6 bases from V and 0 bases from J, leaving 12 bases between. This CDR3 is 15 amino acids long. The CDR3 protein is CASGRDSHSGNTIYF. CDR3 DNA sequence: TGTGCTAGTGGGAGGGACTCCCACTCTGGAAACACCATATATTTT.

This chain joins TRBV9 and TRBJ1-4, with TRBD1 matching over 7 bases. J gave up 5 bases and V 3 bases, and 7 bases lay outside the gene matches. The CDR3 consists of 15 residues. Looked up from germline, CDR1 is SGDLS and CDR2 is YYNGEE. CDR3 amino acids: CASSARQGMNEKLFF. The DNA for the CDR3 is TGTGCCAGCAGCGCGAGACAGGGAATGAATGAAAAACTGTTTTTT. Drawing the rest from reference TRBV9 and TRBJ1-4, the complete variable domain is DSGVTQTPKHLITATGQRVTLRCSPRSGDLSVYWYQQSLDQGLQFLIQYYNGEERAKGNILERFSAQQFPDLHSELNLSSLELGDSALYFCASSARQGMNEKLFFGSGTQLSVL.

The rearrangement uses TRBV29-1 and TRBJ2-3; TRBD1 matches 9 bases. Germline V CDR1 and CDR2: SQVTM, ANQGSEA. The junction had 5 bases not matched to a gene; V was cut back by 7 bases and J by 0 bases. CDR3 length: 14 amino acids. CDR3 sequence (DNA): TGCAGCGCGGGACAGGGTGAAAGCACAGATACGCAGTATTTT. Translation gives CSAGQGESTDTQYF.

V usage is TRBV10-2 and J usage is TRBJ2-7; D possibly corresponds to TRBD2 (5 bases). This CDR3 is 15 amino acids long. The germline V gene has CDR1 WSHSY and CDR2 SAAADI. Trimming removed 0 bases at V and 3 bases at J, with 12 bases between. The DNA of the CDR3 is TGCGCCAGCAGTGAGTCTGGGAGCTCCTACTACGAGCAGTACGTC. Translating gives CASSESGSSYYEQYV.

V and J are TRBV7-8 and TRBJ1-3; no definite D call. This CDR3 contains 16 residues. V was cut by 3 bases and J by 0 bases, with 12 bases left in between. Germline loops: CDR1 SGHVS, CDR2 FQNEAQ. CDR3 nucleotides: TGTGCCAGCAGCTTCGTGGAGGCGTACTCTGGAAACACCATATATTTT. This translates into CASSFVEAYSGNTIYF.

This chain joins TRBV7-3 and TRBJ2-1; TRBD2 agrees at 10 bases. CDR1 SGHTA and CDR2 FQGTGA come from the germline V gene. V was clipped by 0 bases and J by 2 bases; unmatched bases: 4. The CDR3 totals 17 residues. CDR3 in amino acids: CASSLTTSGHPYNEQFF. In nucleotides, the CDR3 is TGTGCCAGCAGCTTAACGACTAGCGGGCATCCCTACAATGAGCAGTTCTTC.

The genes are TRBV7-6 and TRBJ2-1; D perhaps matches TRBD2 (7 bases). The CDR3 is made up of 16 amino acids. With 1 base removed from V and 7 bases from J, the gap between germline ends came to 17 bases. Looked up from germline, CDR1 is SGHVS and CDR2 is FNYEAQ. The CDR3 nucleotides read TGTGCCAGCAGCTTAGAACGAAGGGGGGGAAATAATGAGCAGTTCTTC. The encoded protein is CASSLERRGGNNEQFF.

Only a few counts were recorded for this clone. This rearrangement joins TRBV4-1 to TRBJ1-5, with D possibly being TRBD1 (5 bases). The germline gives CDR1 MGHRA, CDR2 YSYEKL. The CDR3 contains 14 residues. V shed 0 bases and J shed 5 bases, with 8 bases lying between them. This CDR3 is CASSQEGTHQPQHF. CDR3 in DNA: TGCGCCAGCAGCCAAGAAGGGACTCATCAGCCCCAGCATTTT.

This chain joins TRBV4-1 and TRBJ2-1; TRBD2 might be the D (6 bases). CDR1 and CDR2 from the germline V gene are MGHRA and YSYEKL. Trimming left V 0 bases short and J 4 bases short, with 10 bases between. The CDR3 consists of 15 residues. The CDR3 region has the DNA TGCGCCAGCAGCCAAGAGACTAGGGTATACAATGAGCAGTTCTTC. Translation: CASSQETRVYNEQFF.

This clone was seen a few times. This chain uses TRBV5-6 with TRBJ2-3; 7 bases align to TRBD1. The CDR3 has 16 amino acids. Per germline, CDR1 SGHDT and CDR2 YYEEEE. J lost 0 bases, V lost 2 bases, and 6 bases had no gene match. The CDR3 is CASSFPRDSSTDTQYF. CDR3 in DNA: TGTGCCAGCAGCTTTCCCCGGGACAGTAGCACAGATACGCAGTATTTT.

The chain employs TRBV14 and TRBJ2-7; no firm D call. Germline V gene lookup returns CDR1 SGHDN and CDR2 FVKESK. The length of the CDR3 is 13 residues. With 2 bases removed from V and 0 bases from J, the gap between germline ends came to 5 bases. DNA of the CDR3: TGTGCCAGCAGCCAAATGGACTCCTACGAGCAGTACGTC. Translation: CASSQMDSYEQYV.

As for this clone: The junction departs from germline at one end; a sequencing error may be responsible. The chain joins TRBV7-9 to TRBJ1-2, with a possible D match to TRBD1 (6 bases). Germline CDR1 SEHNR, CDR2 FQNEAQ (reference sequence). This CDR3 comprises 13 residues. The CDR3 spells CSSSPGQNYGYTF. Here the CDR3 DNA reads TGTTCCAGCAGCCCCGGACAGAACTATGGCTACACCTTC.

This rearrangement joins TRBV7-3 to TRBJ1-1; 7 positions agree with TRBD1. Per germline, CDR1 SGHTA and CDR2 FQGTGA. The CDR3 loop spans 13 amino acids. Germline trimming cut 3 bases from V and 11 bases from J; bases unmatched to any gene: 9. The CDR3 DNA is TGTGCCAGCAGCTTTCAGGGACAGAAGGAGGCTTTCTTT. Translation gives CASSFQGQKEAFF.